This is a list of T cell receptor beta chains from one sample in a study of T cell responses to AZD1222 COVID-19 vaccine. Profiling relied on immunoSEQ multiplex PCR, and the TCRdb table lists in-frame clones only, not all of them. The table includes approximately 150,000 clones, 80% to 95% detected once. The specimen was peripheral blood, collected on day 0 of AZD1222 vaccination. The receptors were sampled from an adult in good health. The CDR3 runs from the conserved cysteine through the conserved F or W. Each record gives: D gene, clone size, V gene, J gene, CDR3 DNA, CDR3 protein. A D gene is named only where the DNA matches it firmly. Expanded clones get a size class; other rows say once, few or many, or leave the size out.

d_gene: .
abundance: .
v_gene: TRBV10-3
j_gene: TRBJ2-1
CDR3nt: TGTGCCATCAGCAGGGGGGACAATGAGCAGTTCTTC
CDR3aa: CAISRGDNEQFF

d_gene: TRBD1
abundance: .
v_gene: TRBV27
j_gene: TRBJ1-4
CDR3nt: TGTGCCAGCAGTTTATTTGGGACAGTTAATGAAAAACTGTTTTTT
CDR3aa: CASSLFGTVNEKLFF

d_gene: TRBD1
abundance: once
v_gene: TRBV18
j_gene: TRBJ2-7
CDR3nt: TGTGCCAGCTCACCCTTCGACAGGGGGCTGCACGAGCAGTACTTC
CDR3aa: CASSPFDRGLHEQYF

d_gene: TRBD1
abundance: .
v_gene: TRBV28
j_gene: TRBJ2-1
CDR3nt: TGTGCCAGCAGTTTAAGGACAGGTTTCTTCCATGAGCAGTTCTTC
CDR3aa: CASSLRTGFFHEQFF

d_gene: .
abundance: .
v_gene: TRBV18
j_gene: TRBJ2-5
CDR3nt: TGTGCCAGCTCCTATGGTGGGGGTACGGAGACCCAGTACTTC
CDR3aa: CASSYGGGTETQYF

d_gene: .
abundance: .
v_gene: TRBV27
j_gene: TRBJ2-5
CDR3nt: TGTGCCAGCAGTATAGGACGGTTCCAAGAGACCCAGTACTTC
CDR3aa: CASSIGRFQETQYF

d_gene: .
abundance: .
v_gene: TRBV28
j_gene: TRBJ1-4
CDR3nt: TGTGCCAGCACCATCCGGGTCGATCCAGGAGGGAACGAAAAACTGTTTTTT
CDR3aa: CASTIRVDPGGNEKLFF

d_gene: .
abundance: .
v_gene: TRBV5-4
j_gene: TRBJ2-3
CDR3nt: TGTGCCAGCAGGGTCGGGTTTTCTAGCACAGATACGCAGTATTTT
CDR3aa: CASRVGFSSTDTQYF

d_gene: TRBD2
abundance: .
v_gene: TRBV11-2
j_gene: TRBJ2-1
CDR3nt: TGTGCCAGCAGCGCGGGACTAGCGGGAGTAGGGGTGCAGTTCTTC
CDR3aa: CASSAGLAGVGVQFF

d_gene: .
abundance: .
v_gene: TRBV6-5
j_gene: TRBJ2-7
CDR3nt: TGTGCCAGCCGGGGCGGGGCCGAGCAGTACTTC
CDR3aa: CASRGGAEQYF

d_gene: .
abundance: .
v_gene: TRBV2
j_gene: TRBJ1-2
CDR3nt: TGTGCCAGCTCAACAGAGAACTATGGCTACACCTTC
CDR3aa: CASSTENYGYTF

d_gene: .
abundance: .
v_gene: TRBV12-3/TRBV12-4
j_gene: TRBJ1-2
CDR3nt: TGTGCCAGCAGTTTGATGACAGGTGGCTACACCTTC
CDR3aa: CASSLMTGGYTF

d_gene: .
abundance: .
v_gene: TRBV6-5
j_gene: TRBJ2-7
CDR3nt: TGTGCCAGCAGCCTCACCAGGGGTCCCTACGAGCAGTACTTC
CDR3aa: CASSLTRGPYEQYF

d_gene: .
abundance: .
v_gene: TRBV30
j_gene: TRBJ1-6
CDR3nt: TGTGCCTGGAGGTGGGGAAATTCACCCCTCCACTTT
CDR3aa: CAWRWGNSPLHF

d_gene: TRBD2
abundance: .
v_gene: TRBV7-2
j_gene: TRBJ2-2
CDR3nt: TGTGCCAGCAGCTGGGAGGGAGCGGGCACCGGGGAGCTGTTTTTT
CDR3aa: CASSWEGAGTGELFF

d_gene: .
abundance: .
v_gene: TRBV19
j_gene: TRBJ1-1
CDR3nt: TGTGCCAGTAGTGCAGGGGTAAGGACTGAAGCTTTCTTT
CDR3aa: CASSAGVRTEAFF

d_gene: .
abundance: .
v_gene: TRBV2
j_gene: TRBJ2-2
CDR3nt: TGTGCCAGCAGTGAATTGGGACAACCCACCGGGGAGCTGTTTTTT
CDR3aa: CASSELGQPTGELFF

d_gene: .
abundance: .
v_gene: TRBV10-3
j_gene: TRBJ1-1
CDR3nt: TGTGCCATCGGCAGGGGTTTTGCAACCAACACTGAAGCTTTCTTT
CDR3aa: CAIGRGFATNTEAFF

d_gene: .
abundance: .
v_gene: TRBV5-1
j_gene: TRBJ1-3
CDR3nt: TGCGCCAGCAGCTTGGGGACCGCTGGAAACACCATATATTTT
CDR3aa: CASSLGTAGNTIYF

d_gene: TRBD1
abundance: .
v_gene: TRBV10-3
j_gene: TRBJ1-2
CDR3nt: TGTGCCATCAGGGGCGGACAGGGAGACTATGGCTACACCTTC
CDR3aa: CAIRGGQGDYGYTF

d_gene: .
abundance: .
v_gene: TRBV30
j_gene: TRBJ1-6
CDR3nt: TGTGCCTGGAGTCGCGACCGAGATAATTCACCCCTCCACTTT
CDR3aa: CAWSRDRDNSPLHF

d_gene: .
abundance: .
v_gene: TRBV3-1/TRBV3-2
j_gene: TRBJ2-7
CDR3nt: TGTGCCAGCAGCCAAGACACTACCCCCACCTACGAGCAGTACTTC
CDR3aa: CASSQDTTPTYEQYF

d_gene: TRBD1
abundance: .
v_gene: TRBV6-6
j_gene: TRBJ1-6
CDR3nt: TGTGCCAGCAGCCTGGACAGGTGGGATTCACCCCTCCACTTT
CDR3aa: CASSLDRWDSPLHF

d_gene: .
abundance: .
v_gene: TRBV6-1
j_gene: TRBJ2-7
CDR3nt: TGTGCCAGCAGTGAAGTTAGTATGGGGAGCGGACCGACCGAGCAGTACTTC
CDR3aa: CASSEVSMGSGPTEQYF

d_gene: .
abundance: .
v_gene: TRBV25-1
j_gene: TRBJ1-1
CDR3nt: TGTGCCAGCATCGGGACGACGGTATTGAACACTGAAGCTTTCTTT
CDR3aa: CASIGTTVLNTEAFF

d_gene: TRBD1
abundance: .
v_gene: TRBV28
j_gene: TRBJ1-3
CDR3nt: TGTGCCAGCAGTCCCGGACAGGGTTATGGAAACACCATATATTTT
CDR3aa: CASSPGQGYGNTIYF

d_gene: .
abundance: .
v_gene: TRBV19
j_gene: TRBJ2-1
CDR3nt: TGTGCCAGTAGTGTCCGGGACTTCTTAACCTACAATGAGCAGTTCTTC
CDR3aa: CASSVRDFLTYNEQFF

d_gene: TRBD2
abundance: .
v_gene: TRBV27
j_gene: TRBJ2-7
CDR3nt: TGTGCCAGCAGGCAGTTAGCGGGGGGCTCCTACGAGCAGTACTTC
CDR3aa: CASRQLAGGSYEQYF

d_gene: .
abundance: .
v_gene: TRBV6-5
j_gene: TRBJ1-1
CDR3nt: TGTGCCAGCAGCGGACCTGGGTCGTACACTGAAGCTTTCTTT
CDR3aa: CASSGPGSYTEAFF

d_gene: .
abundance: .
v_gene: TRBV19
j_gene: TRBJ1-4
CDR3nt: TGTGCCAGTAGTATCCCCACAGATGAAAAACTGTTTTTT
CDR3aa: CASSIPTDEKLFF

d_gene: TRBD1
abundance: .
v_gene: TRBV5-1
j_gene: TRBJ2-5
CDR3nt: TGCGCCAGCAATACAGGGGTTTTGCAAGAGACCCAGTACTTC
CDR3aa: CASNTGVLQETQYF

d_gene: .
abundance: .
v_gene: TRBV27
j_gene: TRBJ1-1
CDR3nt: TGTGCCAGCAGTTTATCGGAGGCCCCGAACACTGAAGCTTTCTTT
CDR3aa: CASSLSEAPNTEAFF

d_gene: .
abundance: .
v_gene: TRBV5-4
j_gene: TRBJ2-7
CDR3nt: TGTGCCAGCAGCTGGAACCGGGCCACGTCCTCCTACGAGCAGTACTTC
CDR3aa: CASSWNRATSSYEQYF

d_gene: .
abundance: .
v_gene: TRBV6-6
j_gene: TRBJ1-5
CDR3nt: TGTGCCAGCAGTTACTCCCCACTAGGGGGCAATCAGCCCCAGCATTTT
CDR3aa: CASSYSPLGGNQPQHF

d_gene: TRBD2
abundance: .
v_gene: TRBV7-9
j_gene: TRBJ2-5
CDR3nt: TGTGCCAGCACACCTGCCACCTGGGGGGGAGAGACCCAGTACTTC
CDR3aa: CASTPATWGGETQYF

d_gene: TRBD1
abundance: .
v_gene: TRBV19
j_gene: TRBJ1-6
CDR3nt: TGTGCCAGTAGAAGGGGACAGGGGGAATCACCCCTCCACTTT
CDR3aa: CASRRGQGESPLHF

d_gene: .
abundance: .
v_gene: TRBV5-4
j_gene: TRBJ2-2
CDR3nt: TGTGCCAGCAGCTTGGGAGGTGGCGGCACCGGGGAGCTGTTTTTT
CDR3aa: CASSLGGGGTGELFF

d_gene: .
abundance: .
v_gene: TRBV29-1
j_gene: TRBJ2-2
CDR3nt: TGCAGCGTTGAAGCGCAGGGGTCAGAACCAAACACCGGGGAGCTGTTTTTT
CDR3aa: CSVEAQGSEPNTGELFF

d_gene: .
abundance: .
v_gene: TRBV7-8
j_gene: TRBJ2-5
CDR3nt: TGTGCCAGCAGCTTAGTTGGTCGAGAGACCCAGTACTTC
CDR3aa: CASSLVGRETQYF

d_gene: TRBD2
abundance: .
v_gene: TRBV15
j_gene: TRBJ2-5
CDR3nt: TGTGCCACCAGCAGAGTAGCGACTAGCGGGGGAGGGGCCCAGTACTTC
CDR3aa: CATSRVATSGGGAQYF

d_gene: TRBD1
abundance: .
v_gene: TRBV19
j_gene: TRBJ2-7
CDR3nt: TGTGCCAGTAGTACCCTGGGGACAGGGAGCTCCTACGAGCAGTACTTC
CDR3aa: CASSTLGTGSSYEQYF

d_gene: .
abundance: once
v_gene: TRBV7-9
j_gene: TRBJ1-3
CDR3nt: TGTGCCAGCAGCTTAGCGACGGGGGGCATGAACACCATATATTTT
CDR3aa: CASSLATGGMNTIYF

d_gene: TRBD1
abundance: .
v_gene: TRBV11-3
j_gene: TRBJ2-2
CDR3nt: TGTGCCAGCAGGCTTGGGACAGGGAACACCGGGGAGCTGTTTTTT
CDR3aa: CASRLGTGNTGELFF

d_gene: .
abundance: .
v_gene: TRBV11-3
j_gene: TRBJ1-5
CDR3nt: TGTGCCAGCAGCTTAGAAGGGCGAGGGGTTAGGGGGACCGGTGACAATCAGCCCCAGCATTTT
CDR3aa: CASSLEGRGVRGTGDNQPQHF